This T cell receptor beta chain was obtained from a study of cytomegalovirus exposure and HLA in healthy donors. General study results and limits: Among the sequence variants, a highly shared cluster was likely an artifact of sequencing.

The primer mix had 60 Vbeta and 13 Jbeta primers. The method was immunoSEQ multiplex PCR; TCRdb's version includes in-frame clones alone and lacks a portion of them. This sample has 50,000 to 70,000 clones, with around 80% found just once. The CDR3 runs to 13 residues. Germline CDR1 reads SGHNT; CDR2 reads YENEEA. V was cut by 1 base and J by 0 bases, with 3 bases left in between. As for this clone: Its antigen is as yet unknown.

The chain links TRBV11-3 to TRBJ1-1; D gene unclear. Sequences were obtained from PBMCs. The TCR originated in a girl aged 10 to 17 in good health and CMV-seropositive. The CDR3 DNA reads as TGTGCCAGCAGCTTAGTTATGAACACTGAAGCTTTCTTT. Protein: CASSLVMNTEAFF.